This T cell receptor beta chain was retrieved from a study of blood T cells in healthy people across ages. Study-level information: T cells yielded about one barcoded beta molecule per two cells through template switching.

Findings of the study overall: Naive T cell percentage strongly correlated with TCR beta diversity.

This clonotype was seen a few times. The antigen remains unidentified. A second about 7 to 12 cycle PCR used barcoded and J-beta primers. A tag from a template-switch adaptor with 12 random nucleotides marked each cDNA molecule. TCRdb analysed the 5' RACE reads with MiXCR anew, one entry per CDR3 protein. The sample yields approximately 810,000 distinct CDR3 sequences, around 30% seen once. The CDR3 totals 16 residues. Germline V gene data show CDR1 as SGHDT and CDR2 as YYEEEE. V usage is TRBV5-6 and J usage is TRBJ2-5; 9 positions match TRBD1. The closer fit of TRBJ2-7 to the DNA end suggests the J call may be wrong. Sequences were obtained from blood. The sequence was collected from a woman at least 80 years old in good health. Written as DNA, the CDR3 is TGTGCCAGCAGCCCGAGCCGGGACAGGGAATTTATCGAGCAGTACTTC. Protein: CASSPSRDREFIEQYF.